This T cell receptor (beta chain) was retrieved from a study of shared clonotypes between healthy human individuals. In germline, CDR1 is SGHNT, CDR2 YYREEE (reference sequence). With V trimmed by 6 bases and J by 3 bases, 4 bases remained unmatched. CDR3 length: 15 amino acids. Sorted-subset replicate PCRs used 150 to 200 ng of genomic DNA. This amount corresponded to 30,000 to 35,000 T cell genomes. Profiled with immunoSEQ multiplex PCR; TCRdb holds only in-frame clones, not every one. The sample includes about 1 million clones, about 75% of them seen just once. This clonotype originated in a man aged 18 to 29 in good health. V and J are TRBV5-4 and TRBJ2-1, with TRBD2 identical over 12 bases. The sequencing sample was made of memory CD4+ T cells sorted from blood. Stated subset: CD45RA-negative fraction. The CDR3 nucleotides read TGTGCCAGCAATCTAGCGGGGGGGGTCTACAATGAGCAGTTCTTC. Protein product: CASNLAGGVYNEQFF.